One and the same sample provided the 30 T cell receptor beta chains below, sequenced in a study of blood T cell repertoires in COVID-19. Using immunoSEQ multiplex PCR, the repertoire was profiled, and TCRdb retains in-frame clones only, with some absent. The sample has around 260,000 clones; approximately 85% are singletons. Input material: peripheral blood. The receptors here all came from a human donor with COVID-19, enrolled during active disease. The donor label of this sample is uncertain.

The chain has TRBV18 and TRBJ1-1; a weak D match, TRBD1 (5 bases). V lost 2 bases, J lost 5 bases, and 12 bases lay in between. There are 14 residues in the CDR3. CDR1 and CDR2 from the germline V gene are KGHSH and LQKENI. In nucleotides, the CDR3 is TGTGCCAGCTCACCAAGGCGGGGGTGGACTGAAGCTTTCTTT. Encoded protein: CASSPRRGWTEAFF.

This clone has only one observation. The V and J genes are TRBV3-1 (or the pseudogene TRBV3-2) and TRBJ1-5, with D possibly being TRBD1 (5 bases). With 1 base removed from V and 5 bases from J, the gap between germline ends came to 9 bases. Looked up from germline, CDR1 is LGHDT and CDR2 is YNNKEL (reference sequence). This CDR3 comprises 14 residues. CDR3 residues: CASSQGEGDQPQHF. The CDR3 DNA follows: TGTGCCAGCAGCCAAGGGGAAGGGGATCAGCCCCAGCATTTT.

The gene calls are TRBV10-1 and TRBJ2-3; 14 bases fit TRBD2. The CDR3 sequence is 16 residues long. V lost 5 bases and J lost 4; bases outside the gene matches: 5. Germline V gene lookup returns CDR1 WNHNN and CDR2 SYGVQD (reference sequence). The CDR3 here is CASSQGLAGAADTQYF. The CDR3 DNA sequence: TGCGCCAGCAGTCAGGGACTAGCGGGGGCAGCAGATACGCAGTATTTT.

The chain has TRBV20-1 and TRBJ1-2, with no clear D. Germline V CDR1 and CDR2: DFQATT, SNEGSKA (reference sequence). CDR3 size: 11 residues. Trimming removed 0 bases from V and 8 bases from J, with 7 bases in between. Here the CDR3 DNA reads TGCAGTGCTAGAGACTTCGGGGGCTACACCTTC. Amino acids: CSARDFGGYTF.

This chain connects TRBV7-8 to TRBJ1-2; D is unclear. V was clipped by 4 bases and J by 1 base, with 16 bases between them. There are 16 residues in the CDR3. Germline CDR1 is SGHVS and CDR2 is FQNEAQ. CDR3 nucleotides: TGTGCCAGCAGCTCAGCCGAGGAGGGCAGTAACTATGGCTACACCTTC. Translating it yields CASSSAEEGSNYGYTF.

The J gene is TRBJ2-1, the V gene TRBV19; D is perhaps TRBD2 (7 bases). The CDR3 consists of 16 residues. V lost 4 bases to trimming and J lost 3 bases, with 16 bases between them. Per germline, CDR1 LNHDA and CDR2 SQIVND (reference sequence). The CDR3 DNA sequence: TGTGCCAGTAGTAGGGGGGGCAGGGGAGGCTACAATGAGCAGTTCTTC. This encodes CASSRGGRGGYNEQFF.

The rearrangement uses TRBV7-3 and TRBJ2-3, with 13 bases aligning to TRBD2. V lost 4 bases to trimming and J lost 6 bases; unmatched junction nucleotides: 7. The CDR3 has 16 amino acids. Per the germline V gene, CDR1 is SGHTA and CDR2 is FQGTGA. The CDR3 bases are TGTGCCAGCAGCTCGAGACTAGCGGGAGGAATGGATACGCAGTATTTT. Translated, it gives CASSSRLAGGMDTQYF. Looking up the rest from reference TRBV7-3 and TRBJ2-3 gives the full variable domain: GAGVSQTPSNKVTEKGKYVELRCDPISGHTALYWYRQSLGQGPEFLIYFQGTGAADDSGLPNDRFFAVRPEGSVSTLKIQRTERGDSAVYLCASSSRLAGGMDTQYFGPGTRLTVL.

The chain joins TRBV5-6 to TRBJ2-7, with 7 bases that match TRBD1. The junction had 7 bases not matched to a gene; V was cut back by 4 bases and J by 3 bases. The CDR3 is made up of 14 amino acids. CDR1 and CDR2 (germline): SGHDT, YYEEEE. The DNA of the CDR3 is TGTGCCAGCAGCCCGATGGGACAGCTCTACGAGCAGTACTTC. It encodes CASSPMGQLYEQYF.

The genes are TRBV19 and TRBJ2-2; TRBD1 might be the D (5 bases). This CDR3 spans 12 amino acids. V dropped 8 bases and J dropped 1 base, with 5 bases sitting between them. CDR1 and CDR2 (germline): LNHDA, SQIVND (reference sequence). CDR3 DNA sequence: TGTGCCAGTGGACAGAACACCGGGGAGCTGTTTTTT. This translates into CASGQNTGELFF. The variable domain in full, with the rest retrieved from reference TRBV19 and TRBJ2-2, is DGGITQSPKYLFRKEGQNVTLSCEQNLNHDAMYWYRQDPGQGLRLIYYSQIVNDFQKGDIAEGYSVSREKKESFPLTVTSAQKNPTAFYLCASGQNTGELFFGEGSRLTVL.

The genes are TRBV21-1 and TRBJ2-3; the table's D call, TRBD1, was not checked against the DNA. TRBV21-1 represents a pseudogene. The CDR3 has 16 residues. CDR3 DNA sequence: TGTGCCAGCAGCAAAGACGACAGGGGTCTCCCAGATACGCAGTATTTT. Translating it yields CASSKDDRGLPDTQYF.

The J gene is TRBJ2-1, the V gene TRBV28; TRBD2 matches 8 bases. The junction had 13 bases not matched to a gene; V was cut back by 8 bases and J by 7 bases. Germline V gives CDR1 MDHEN, CDR2 SYDVKM. This CDR3 is built from 15 residues. CDR3 protein: CASRAAGGEWNEQFF. The CDR3 DNA reads as TGTGCCAGCCGCGCGGCGGGAGGCGAGTGGAATGAGCAGTTCTTC.

V and J are TRBV28 and TRBJ2-3; D remains ambiguous. The CDR3 has 14 amino acids. V shed 7 bases and J shed 1 base, with 12 bases lying between them. CDR1 is MDHEN, CDR2 SYDVKM, per germline. The DNA for the CDR3 is TGTGCCAGCACTCCCGCACCAGGCACAGATACGCAGTATTTT. This translates into CASTPAPGTDTQYF.

The chain links TRBV30 to TRBJ2-6, with D possibly being TRBD2 (7 bases). CDR1 GTSNPN and CDR2 SVGIG come from the germline V gene (reference sequence). V lost 8 bases, J lost 0 bases, and 14 bases lay in between. The CDR3 extends over 15 amino acids. In DNA form, the CDR3 reads TGTGCCGGCGGGCGGGGGCCCTCTGGGGCCAACGTCCTGACTTTC. This gives the protein CAGGRGPSGANVLTF.

In its sample, this clone was seen a few times. The rearrangement joins TRBV6-1 to TRBJ1-3; the match to TRBD1 covers 7 bases. Germline CDR1 MNHNS, CDR2 SASEGT. CDR3 length equals 16 residues. V trimming: 4 bases; J trimming: 0 bases; junction bases outside the gene matches: 6. CDR3 in amino acids: CASSGWTGGSGNTIYF. In DNA, the CDR3 is TGTGCCAGCAGTGGGTGGACAGGCGGCTCTGGAAACACCATATATTTT.

The chain links TRBV4-1 to TRBJ2-7; 8 nucleotides line up with TRBD2. After removal of 1 base from V and 4 bases from J, the junction contained 12 bases not matched to a gene. The CDR3 contains 17 residues. Germline V gives CDR1 MGHRA, CDR2 YSYEKL. CDR3 region: CASSQVFSSGLPYEQYF. CDR3 coding DNA: TGCGCCAGCAGCCAAGTATTTTCTAGCGGGCTTCCATACGAGCAGTACTTC.

V and J are TRBV19 and TRBJ1-3; D is uncertain. This CDR3 has 15 residues. Looked up from germline, CDR1 is LNHDA and CDR2 is SQIVND (reference sequence). V was clipped by 3 bases and J by 0 bases, with 9 bases between them. CDR3 DNA sequence: TGTGCCAGTAGTATCGGCGGGAGCTCTGGAAACACCATATATTTT. Translated, it gives CASSIGGSSGNTIYF.

This chain uses TRBV6-5 with TRBJ2-2; 8 bases line up with TRBD2. The junction had 11 bases not matched to a gene; V was cut back by 10 bases and J by 7 bases. This CDR3 has 14 amino acids. The germline CDR1 and CDR2 sequences are MNHEY and SVGAGI. CDR3 in DNA: TGTGCCACCCGCCTCCGCGGGGGGAGCGGGGAGCTGTTTTTT. This codes for CATRLRGGSGELFF.

A note on this clone: Its ends do not fully match the called genes, so a read error is possible. The chain joins TRBV12-3 or TRBV12-4 to TRBJ1-2; unclear D gene. The CDR3 runs 10 residues. This chain's CDR3 is CASSPRLDFF. The CDR3 DNA reads as TGTGCCAGCAGTCCCCGCTTGGACTTCTTC.

This chain joins TRBV6-2 or TRBV6-3 and TRBJ2-1, with D maybe TRBD2 (6 bases). Trimming pared 3 bases from V and 2 bases from J, leaving 17 bases between. CDR1 MNHEY and CDR2 SVGEGT come from the germline V gene. This CDR3 is built from 17 residues. CDR3 amino acids: CASSYLSGFGTYNEQFF. The CDR3 DNA is TGTGCCAGCAGTTATTTGAGCGGGTTCGGGACCTACAATGAGCAGTTCTTC.

The CDR3 coding sequence is TGCGCCAGCGCCCCGGGAGCGGGAGGCCCCGCAGGGGGGGATGAGCAGTTCTTC. Amino acid sequence: CASAPGAGGPAGGDEQFF. The V gene is TRBV5-1, the J gene TRBJ2-1, with 9 bases matching TRBD2. Unmatched junction bases numbered 22, after V lost 7 bases and J lost 8 bases. This CDR3 comprises 18 residues. The germline V gene has CDR1 SGHRS and CDR2 YFSETQ. The full variable domain, in which reference TRBV5-1 and TRBJ2-1 provide the parts outside the CDR3, is KAGVTQTPRYLIKTRGQQVTLSCSPISGHRSVSWYQQTPGQGLQFLFEYFSETQRNKGNFPGRFSGRQFSNSRSEMNVSTLELGDSALYLCASAPGAGGPAGGDEQFFGPGTRLTVL.

This clone was found a few times. V usage is TRBV30 and J usage is TRBJ1-5; no clear D gene. The V gene's germline CDR1 is GTSNPN and CDR2 SVGIG (reference sequence). This CDR3 has 13 residues. V was cut by 0 bases and J by 3 bases, with 6 bases left in between. The CDR3 region is CAWSVQPNQPQHF. In DNA, the CDR3 is TGTGCCTGGAGTGTACAGCCCAATCAGCCCCAGCATTTT. The whole variable domain, remainder taken from reference TRBV30 and TRBJ1-5, is SQTIHQWPATLVQPVGSPLSLECTVEGTSNPNLYWYRQAAGRGLQLLFYSVGIGQISSEVPQNLSASRPQDRQFILSSKKLLLSDSGFYLCAWSVQPNQPQHFGDGTRLSIL.

This clone occurred a few times. The chain couples TRBV4-2 to TRBJ1-4; 10 bases match TRBD1. J gave up 8 bases and V 0 bases, and 6 bases lay outside the gene matches. The CDR3 covers 16 residues. CDR1 LGHNA and CDR2 YNFKEQ come from the germline V gene. Here the CDR3 DNA reads TGTGCCAGCAGCCAAGATCCGGGACAGGGGCAGGAAAAACTGTTTTTT. Translation: CASSQDPGQGQEKLFF.

This clone was seen a few times. The chain couples TRBV7-8 to TRBJ1-5; a weak D match, TRBD1 (5 bases). There are 14 residues in the CDR3. V dropped 5 bases and J dropped 6 bases, with 14 bases sitting between them. Germline CDR1 reads SGHVS; CDR2 reads FQNEAQ. CDR3 in amino acids: CASSEGVGVQPQHF. The CDR3 nucleotides are TGTGCCAGCAGCGAAGGGGTAGGGGTTCAGCCCCAGCATTTT.

The V call is TRBV7-8, the J call TRBJ1-1; no definite D call. V shed 0 bases and J shed 1 base, with 6 bases lying between them. Germline-derived CDR1 and CDR2 are SGHVS and FQNEAQ. The CDR3 loop spans 14 amino acids. The CDR3 here is CASSLASWNTEAFF. CDR3 in DNA: TGTGCCAGCAGCTTAGCCAGTTGGAACACTGAAGCTTTCTTT.

The rearrangement uses TRBV5-1 and TRBJ1-1; maybe TRBD1 (5 bases). Per the germline V gene, CDR1 is SGHRS and CDR2 is YFSETQ. Trimming removed 4 bases at V and 4 bases at J, with 11 bases between. CDR3 length: 13 amino acids. CDR3 amino acids: CASSRDRITEAFF. CDR3 bases: TGCGCCAGCAGCCGAGACAGAATCACTGAAGCTTTCTTT.

Regarding this clone: Other nucleotide sequences from this sample produce the same CDR3. This chain joins TRBV12-3 or TRBV12-4 and TRBJ1-3; no reliable D call. V dropped 6 bases and J dropped 1 base, with 4 bases sitting between them. The CDR3 is 12 residues long. The CDR3, as DNA: TGTGCCAGCAGCCTATCTGGAAACACCATATATTTT. Amino acids: CASSLSGNTIYF.

This clone was observed at least ten times. The CDR3, as DNA: TGTGCCAGCAGTTTAAACTCACGGAACACCGGGGAGCTGTTTTTT. It translates to CASSLNSRNTGELFF. V and J are TRBV27 and TRBJ2-2, with D unclear. The germline V and J ends were trimmed by 2 bases and 1 base, with 8 bases remaining between them. The CDR3 contains 15 residues. CDR1 is MNHEY and CDR2 is SMNVEV in the germline V gene (reference sequence).

The chain recombines TRBV9 with TRBJ2-1; D remains unclear. Per the germline V gene, CDR1 is SGDLS and CDR2 is YYNGEE. The CDR3 sequence is 11 residues long. The V gene lost 4 bases and the J gene lost 8 bases, with 7 bases spanning the gap. This chain's CDR3 is CASSRGHEQFF. The CDR3, as DNA: TGTGCCAGCAGCCGAGGCCATGAGCAGTTCTTC. The full variable domain, rest sourced from reference TRBV9 and TRBJ2-1, is DSGVTQTPKHLITATGQRVTLRCSPRSGDLSVYWYQQSLDQGLQFLIQYYNGEERAKGNILERFSAQQFPDLHSELNLSSLELGDSALYFCASSRGHEQFFGPGTRLTVL.

This chain joins TRBV18 and TRBJ2-7; D not certain. The CDR3 runs to 13 residues. Germline V lookup: CDR1 KGHSH, CDR2 LQKENI. Trimming pared 2 bases from V and 7 bases from J, leaving 12 bases between. CDR3 residues: CASSPGRETEQYF. The CDR3 nucleotides read TGTGCCAGCTCACCAGGGCGCGAGACAGAGCAGTACTTC.

The genes are TRBV28 and TRBJ1-4; 8 nucleotides line up with TRBD1. The CDR3 extends over 14 amino acids. Unmatched junction bases numbered 2, after V lost 3 bases and J lost 5 bases. Germline CDR1 MDHEN, CDR2 SYDVKM. CDR3 bases: TGTGCCAGCAGTTTTACAGGGGGAAATGAAAAACTGTTTTTT. Residues: CASSFTGGNEKLFF.